This T cell receptor (beta chain) was recorded in a study of blood T cell repertoires in COVID-19 (dated by TCRdb to the early 2020s). For the study in its entirety: Collaborator samples came from the United States, Italy and Spain and covered acute and convalescent phases of COVID-19. The prospective study material was composed of cDNA or gDNA derived from T cells, B-cell-depleted T cells, or PBMCs. The dataset comprised deeply sampled blood TCRbeta repertoires from subjects exposed to, actively infected with, or recovered from COVID-19. The repertoires were released in a freely available public database meant as a resource for research on the immune response to SARS-CoV-2. Samples were obtained from the ongoing ImmuneRACE study (first 160 participants) and from approximately 1,200 subjects provided by 6 global collaborators. Nearly every sample came with metadata listing a de-identified subject ID, COVID-19 status, age in years and sex. Where available, HLA class I and class II types were obtained from metadata supplied by the sample provider rather than from assay-based typing.

Each collaborating institution followed its own protocols to collect whole blood in K2EDTA tubes. For TCRbeta analysis, collaborators shipped samples in one of three forms: frozen whole blood, isolated PBMCs, or DNA extracted from either of those sample types. In regard to this clone: The antigen this receptor binds is unknown. The sample holds no much larger clone one base away, and base qualities are not on file.

The immunoSEQ Assay, a bias-controlled multiplex PCR, was used to amplify TCRbeta CDR3 regions from genomic DNA. The study's own analysis went as follows. Nucleated cell counts per sample were estimated from amplification of reference gene primers within the assay. To quantify the absolute abundance of each unique TCRbeta CDR3 rearrangement, sequence reads were collapsed and filtered. For each sample, productive Simpson clonality was calculated as the square root of Simpson's diversity index across productive rearrangements. TCRdb mirrors the immuneACCESS table, restricted to in-frame sequences. Some clones are absent from its copies; in checked studies, under half trace to an unresolved V gene, and the reason for the others is unknown. Clone size and the V and J calls come from that table; the DNA yielded D and trimming. In this sample the table shows about 250,000 clones, 82% of which occur a single time. Of the sample, 4.5% to 6% falls within the top ten clones.

Study-wide conclusions, independent of this receptor: How much clinical and demographic metadata was included differed by source and by participant, and the metadata was provided uncurated.

Sequencing was done on a sample of peripheral blood. This TCR came from an elderly woman with active or convalescent COVID-19.

The CDR3 has the sequence CASSRYGQGGELFF. The DNA sequence follows: TGTGCCAGCAGCCGATATGGACAGGGCGGGGAGCTGTTTTTT. The rearranged chain carries TRBV7-9 and TRBJ2-2, and TRBD1 matches 8 of the central bases. V and J are trimmed by 5 bases and 7 bases, and the gene matches miss 6 bases of the junction. Measured from the cysteine to the phenylalanine, the CDR3 is 14 residues long. Left in the record is the CDR3 DNA by itself, 42 bases read in frame from the first base. The germline V gene (reference sequence) gives CDR1 as SEHNR and CDR2 as FQNEAQ. The reference TRBV7-9 and TRBJ2-2 proteins fill in what lies around the CDR3, so the full variable domain reads DTGVSQNPRHKITKRGQNVTFRCDPISEHNRLYWYRQTLGQGPEFLTYFQNEAQLEKSRLLSDRFSAERPKGSFSTLEIQRTEQGDSAMYLCASSRYGQGGELFFGEGSRLTVL.